Described below is a single T cell receptor beta chain sequence and its context. Its antigen is not known. This sample's RNA came from whole unsorted tissue. Between August and November 2014, newly diagnosed, chemotherapy-naive lung cancer patients underwent thoracic surgery in China. The J segment lost 3 bases and the V segment lost 6 bases, leaving 21 bases of the junction unmatched. The CDR3 consists of 20 residues. CDR1 and CDR2 (germline): MDHEN, SYDVKM. The sample belongs to a study of tumor and adjacent non-tumor tissue in lung cancer. For the study at large: Each sample yielded around 4.2 million productive TCRbeta reads on average.

Findings and limits, study-wide: Significantly higher TCR diversity was found in tumor than normal lung.

The library came from three nested PCR rounds adapted from ARM-PCR protocols. MiXCR, applied by TCRdb to the multiplex PCR reads, yields one record per CDR3 protein. This repertoire shows 90,000 or so distinct CDR3 sequences, around three fifths found once; its top ten account for roughly 15%. The TCR was taken from a man between 65 and 79 years old with non-small cell lung cancer. Sequencing input: lung tumor tissue. The chain combines TRBV28 with TRBJ2-4, with 9 bases matching TRBD1. The CDR3 sequence is CASRTGQGTGFFLVKNIQYF. Written as DNA, the CDR3 is TGTGCCAGCAGGACTGGACAGGGGACGGGATTTTTTCTAGTCAAAAACATTCAGTACTTC.